This T cell receptor beta chain was profiled in a study of cytomegalovirus exposure and HLA in healthy donors. As to this clone: The target antigen is unknown.

Study-level points and caveats: Apart from CMV serostatus, no immune exposure information was available. Presence/absence comparisons presumed near-even sequencing depth among donors. TCR beta chains numbering some 160 were designated cytomegalovirus-associated.

V lost 1 base to trimming and J lost 0 bases, with 6 bases between them. The germline V gene encodes CDR1 LNHDA and CDR2 SQIVND (reference sequence). The CDR3 extends over 14 amino acids. Among the donors, all were healthy bone marrow donors. PCR primers comprised 60 Vbeta and 13 Jbeta primers. TCRdb's table, derived via immunoSEQ multiplex PCR, lists solely in-frame clones and lacks some. Its listing shows some 51,000 clones. The source of this sequence is a man aged 40-55 years in good health and CMV-seropositive. The sequenced sample consisted of PBMCs. The V and J genes are TRBV19 and TRBJ2-5; D remains unclear. The CDR3 DNA reads as TGTGCCAGTAGTATAGCCCGCGACCAAGAGACCCAGTACTTC. Protein: CASSIARDQETQYF.